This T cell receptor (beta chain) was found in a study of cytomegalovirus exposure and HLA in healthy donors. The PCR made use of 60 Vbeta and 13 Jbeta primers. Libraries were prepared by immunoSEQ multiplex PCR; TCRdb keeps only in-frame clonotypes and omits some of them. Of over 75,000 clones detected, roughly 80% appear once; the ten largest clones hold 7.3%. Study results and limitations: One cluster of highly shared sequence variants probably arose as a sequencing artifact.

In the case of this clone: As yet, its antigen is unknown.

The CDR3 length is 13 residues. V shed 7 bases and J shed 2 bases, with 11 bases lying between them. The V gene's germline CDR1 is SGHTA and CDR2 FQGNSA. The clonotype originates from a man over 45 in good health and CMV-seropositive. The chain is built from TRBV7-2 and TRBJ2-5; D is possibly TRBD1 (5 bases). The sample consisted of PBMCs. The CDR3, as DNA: TGTGCCAGCACTCAAGGGGTTCAAGAGACCCAGTACTTC. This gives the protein CASTQGVQETQYF.